This is a list of T cell receptor beta chains from one sample in a study of CD8 T cells in Susac syndrome. In TCRdb, the immunoSEQ multiplex PCR reads were re-called with MiXCR into one record per CDR3 protein. The repertoire holds approximately 120,000 distinct CDR3 sequences, with 80% to 95% as singletons. The source material was CD8+ T cells from PBMCs. The receptor source for this set is a human donor in good health. CDR3s include the opening cysteine and the closing phenylalanine or tryptophan. Fields, in order: clone size, J gene, V gene, D gene, CDR3 DNA, CDR3 protein. D genes are given only for firm matches. Expanded clones are given a class, and other clones once, few, many or no size at all.

abundance: -; j_gene: TRBJ2-3; v_gene: TRBV5-4; d_gene: TRBD1; CDR3nt: TGTGCCAGCAGCTCGAGGACAGGGGGCGCCTCAGATACGCAGTATTTT; CDR3aa: CASSSRTGGASDTQYF
abundance: -; j_gene: TRBJ1-3; v_gene: TRBV7-2; d_gene: -; CDR3nt: TGTGCCAGCAGCCACGCGGCTAGCTCTGGAAACACCATATATTTT; CDR3aa: CASSHAASSGNTIYF
abundance: once; j_gene: TRBJ2-7; v_gene: TRBV6-2/TRBV6-3; d_gene: -; CDR3nt: TGTGCCAGCAGACGACAGTCCTTGGGGCAGTACTTC; CDR3aa: CASRRQSLGQYF
abundance: -; j_gene: TRBJ1-1; v_gene: TRBV12-3/TRBV12-4; d_gene: TRBD1; CDR3nt: TGTGCCAGCAGGGAACAGGGGGACACTGAAGCTTTCTTT; CDR3aa: CASREQGDTEAFF
abundance: -; j_gene: TRBJ2-7; v_gene: TRBV5-6; d_gene: -; CDR3nt: TGTGCCAGCAGCTTGGGGGGGAAGACCTACGAGCAGTACTTC; CDR3aa: CASSLGGKTYEQYF
abundance: -; j_gene: TRBJ2-5; v_gene: TRBV14; d_gene: -; CDR3nt: TGTGCCAGCAGCCAAGGATTCGTGGAGGGGGCAGAGACCCAGTACTTC; CDR3aa: CASSQGFVEGAETQYF
abundance: -; j_gene: TRBJ1-1; v_gene: TRBV12-3/TRBV12-4; d_gene: TRBD1; CDR3nt: TGTGCCAGCAGCCTCGGGACAGTTTCATGGACTGAAGCTTTCTTT; CDR3aa: CASSLGTVSWTEAFF
abundance: -; j_gene: TRBJ1-2; v_gene: TRBV27; d_gene: -; CDR3nt: TGTGCCGGCAGTTCCGGACGACTAAATGGCTACACCTTC; CDR3aa: CAGSSGRLNGYTF
abundance: once; j_gene: TRBJ1-2; v_gene: TRBV4-1; d_gene: -; CDR3nt: TGCGCCAGCAGCCAAGATCTCTGGGGCGCTGGCTACACCTTC; CDR3aa: CASSQDLWGAGYTF
abundance: -; j_gene: TRBJ1-2; v_gene: TRBV6-4; d_gene: -; CDR3nt: TGTGCCAGCAGTCCGGGCTACGGCTCTTATGGCTACACCTTC; CDR3aa: CASSPGYGSYGYTF
abundance: -; j_gene: TRBJ2-7; v_gene: TRBV20-1; d_gene: TRBD2; CDR3nt: TGCAGTGCAAGAACTAGCGGGAGAACCTACGAGCAGTACTTC; CDR3aa: CSARTSGRTYEQYF
abundance: -; j_gene: TRBJ2-5; v_gene: TRBV7-9; d_gene: -; CDR3nt: TGTGCCAGCAGCCCGGGGGTGGCAGAGACCCAGTACTTC; CDR3aa: CASSPGVAETQYF
abundance: -; j_gene: TRBJ2-5; v_gene: TRBV4-1; d_gene: TRBD2; CDR3nt: TGCGCCAGCAGCCAAGATAGCGGGCAAGAGACCCAGTACTTC; CDR3aa: CASSQDSGQETQYF
abundance: few; j_gene: TRBJ1-1; v_gene: TRBV11-3; d_gene: -; CDR3nt: TGTGCCAGCAGCTCTGGACGGGAGAACACTGAAGCTTTCTTT; CDR3aa: CASSSGRENTEAFF
abundance: -; j_gene: TRBJ1-1; v_gene: TRBV4-3; d_gene: -; CDR3nt: TGCGCCAGCAGCCAAGATTACTTCGGGGGGGCTGAAGCTTTCTTT; CDR3aa: CASSQDYFGGAEAFF
abundance: -; j_gene: TRBJ2-2; v_gene: TRBV29-1; d_gene: -; CDR3nt: TGCAGCGCCGAGGGGGACGGGAAAGGGGCCGGGGAGCTGTTTTTT; CDR3aa: CSAEGDGKGAGELFF
abundance: once; j_gene: TRBJ1-1; v_gene: TRBV12-3/TRBV12-4; d_gene: -; CDR3nt: TGTGCCAGCGGATTAGACCGGGGGGTCACTGAAGCTTTCTTT; CDR3aa: CASGLDRGVTEAFF
abundance: -; j_gene: TRBJ2-7; v_gene: TRBV7-2; d_gene: -; CDR3nt: TGTGCCAGCAGCCCTGGACCGCCCCGGTACGAGCAGTACTTC; CDR3aa: CASSPGPPRYEQYF
abundance: few; j_gene: TRBJ2-1; v_gene: TRBV6-1; d_gene: -; CDR3nt: TGTGCCAGCAGTGTCCAGGGTCGAGATGAGCAGTTCTTC; CDR3aa: CASSVQGRDEQFF
abundance: -; j_gene: TRBJ2-6; v_gene: TRBV2; d_gene: -; CDR3nt: TGTGCCAAAACAGGGAGTGGGGCCAACGTCCTGACTTTC; CDR3aa: CAKTGSGANVLTF
abundance: -; j_gene: TRBJ2-5; v_gene: TRBV7-9; d_gene: -; CDR3nt: TGTGCCAGCAGCCCCCGTAGGGTGGACCAGTACTTC; CDR3aa: CASSPRRVDQYF
abundance: -; j_gene: TRBJ1-1; v_gene: TRBV9; d_gene: TRBD1; CDR3nt: TGTGCCAGCAGCGTAGGAGGAGGGGGCCAAGCTGAAGCTTTCTTT; CDR3aa: CASSVGGGGQAEAFF
abundance: -; j_gene: TRBJ1-1; v_gene: TRBV2; d_gene: -; CDR3nt: TGTGCCAGCAGTGAAGTGGCGGGGAACACTGAAGCTTTCTTT; CDR3aa: CASSEVAGNTEAFF
abundance: -; j_gene: TRBJ1-1; v_gene: TRBV10-3; d_gene: -; CDR3nt: TGTGCCATCAGTGAAGGAGTGACCAGTGAAGCTTTCTTT; CDR3aa: CAISEGVTSEAFF
abundance: -; j_gene: TRBJ2-2; v_gene: TRBV5-1; d_gene: -; CDR3nt: TGCGCCAGCAGGGCAGGGGAATTTGACGCCGGGGAGCTGTTTTTT; CDR3aa: CASRAGEFDAGELFF
abundance: -; j_gene: TRBJ2-1; v_gene: TRBV6-1; d_gene: -; CDR3nt: TGTGCCAGCAGCCGACGGGGCACCGGACAAGACTTCAATGAGCAGTTCTTC; CDR3aa: CASSRRGTGQDFNEQFF
abundance: -; j_gene: TRBJ2-6; v_gene: TRBV7-3; d_gene: TRBD1; CDR3nt: TGTGCCAGCACCAAGACGGCAGGGACAGGGGCATCCGGGGCCAACGTCCTGACTTTC; CDR3aa: CASTKTAGTGASGANVLTF
abundance: -; j_gene: TRBJ2-3; v_gene: TRBV7-2; d_gene: -; CDR3nt: TGTGCCAGCAGCTTAATCAGGGCTGGAGATACGCAGTATTTT; CDR3aa: CASSLIRAGDTQYF
abundance: -; j_gene: TRBJ1-1; v_gene: TRBV6-5; d_gene: -; CDR3nt: TGTGCCAGCAGCCGTGCCGGGGCTAGTGAAGCTTTCTTT; CDR3aa: CASSRAGASEAFF
abundance: -; j_gene: TRBJ2-1; v_gene: TRBV6-5; d_gene: -; CDR3nt: TGTGCCAGCAGTTTCTGGGGGAATGAGCAGTTCTTC; CDR3aa: CASSFWGNEQFF
abundance: -; j_gene: TRBJ2-5; v_gene: TRBV6-2/TRBV6-3; d_gene: -; CDR3nt: TGTGCCAGCAGTTACTCGAATGGACACCCGTACCAAGAGACCCAGTACTTC; CDR3aa: CASSYSNGHPYQETQYF
abundance: -; j_gene: TRBJ1-5; v_gene: TRBV7-9; d_gene: -; CDR3nt: TGTGCCAGCAGCCACGGGGGCGGAAGCAATCAGCCCCAGCATTTT; CDR3aa: CASSHGGGSNQPQHF
abundance: few; j_gene: TRBJ1-2; v_gene: TRBV2; d_gene: -; CDR3nt: TGTGCCAGCAGTGAGGCACGATTAGGGGATGGCTACACCTTC; CDR3aa: CASSEARLGDGYTF
abundance: -; j_gene: TRBJ1-1; v_gene: TRBV7-3; d_gene: -; CDR3nt: TGTGCCACCCGTGTGGGGACTGAAGCTTTCTTT; CDR3aa: CATRVGTEAFF
abundance: -; j_gene: TRBJ2-3; v_gene: TRBV1; d_gene: -; CDR3nt: TGCACCAGCAGCCAAGGCCCCGGGACTAGCGGGAATAGCACAGATACGCAGTATTTT; CDR3aa: CTSSQGPGTSGNSTDTQYF
abundance: -; j_gene: TRBJ2-7; v_gene: TRBV7-2; d_gene: -; CDR3nt: TGTGCCAGCAGCTCGGGACACTCCTACGAGCAGTACTTC; CDR3aa: CASSSGHSYEQYF
abundance: -; j_gene: TRBJ1-2; v_gene: TRBV5-6; d_gene: -; CDR3nt: TGTGCCAGCAGCTTGGGCAGGGTGTATGGCTACACCTTC; CDR3aa: CASSLGRVYGYTF
abundance: once; j_gene: TRBJ2-1; v_gene: TRBV12-3/TRBV12-4; d_gene: -; CDR3nt: TGTGCCAGCAGTCTCCCGGGACTTTACAATGAGCAGTTCTTC; CDR3aa: CASSLPGLYNEQFF
abundance: once; j_gene: TRBJ2-2; v_gene: TRBV19; d_gene: -; CDR3nt: TGTGCCAGTAGTATACACCGGGACTTAAACACCGGGGAGCTGTTTTTT; CDR3aa: CASSIHRDLNTGELFF
abundance: -; j_gene: TRBJ2-7; v_gene: TRBV7-9; d_gene: -; CDR3nt: TGTGCCAGCAGCGTCAGCCAGGGGTCGATGTACGAGCAGTACTTC; CDR3aa: CASSVSQGSMYEQYF
abundance: -; j_gene: TRBJ1-4; v_gene: TRBV20-1; d_gene: -; CDR3nt: TGCAGTGCTAGAGATCCTGGCAGGGTTAATGAAAAACTGTTTTTT; CDR3aa: CSARDPGRVNEKLFF
abundance: -; j_gene: TRBJ2-2; v_gene: TRBV20-1; d_gene: TRBD2; CDR3nt: TGCAGTGCTATGTCAGCGGGGCTTAGCACCGGGGAGCTGTTTTTT; CDR3aa: CSAMSAGLSTGELFF
abundance: -; j_gene: TRBJ2-5; v_gene: TRBV2; d_gene: -; CDR3nt: TGTGCCAGCTCGACCTCTAGCGTACAAGAGACCCAGTACTTC; CDR3aa: CASSTSSVQETQYF
abundance: -; j_gene: TRBJ2-5; v_gene: TRBV24-1; d_gene: -; CDR3nt: TGTGCCACCAATGCCTGGGGAGAAGAGACCCAGTACTTC; CDR3aa: CATNAWGEETQYF
abundance: -; j_gene: TRBJ2-1; v_gene: TRBV29-1; d_gene: TRBD1; CDR3nt: TGCAGCGTTAAGTCCGGAGGGACAGGGGGATTTTATGAGCAGTTCTTC; CDR3aa: CSVKSGGTGGFYEQFF
abundance: -; j_gene: TRBJ2-3; v_gene: TRBV7-8; d_gene: -; CDR3nt: TGTGCCAGCAGCCCCTACCCAACGGGGGCGGCGGATACGCAGTATTTT; CDR3aa: CASSPYPTGAADTQYF
abundance: once; j_gene: TRBJ1-5; v_gene: TRBV28; d_gene: TRBD1; CDR3nt: TGTGCCAGCACCCAGACTACAGGGGCTCAGCCCCAGCATTTT; CDR3aa: CASTQTTGAQPQHF
abundance: -; j_gene: TRBJ1-1; v_gene: TRBV29-1; d_gene: -; CDR3nt: TGCAGCGTTGAAGTACAGCCGAACACTGAAGCTTTCTTT; CDR3aa: CSVEVQPNTEAFF
abundance: -; j_gene: TRBJ2-1; v_gene: TRBV20-1; d_gene: TRBD1; CDR3nt: TGCAGTGCTTTACAGGGGGCTGGCTACAATGAGCAGTTCTTC; CDR3aa: CSALQGAGYNEQFF
abundance: -; j_gene: TRBJ2-1; v_gene: TRBV29-1; d_gene: TRBD2; CDR3nt: TGCAGCGTTTCTAGCGGGAGGGCCAATAACTACAATGAGCAGTTCTTC; CDR3aa: CSVSSGRANNYNEQFF
abundance: -; j_gene: TRBJ1-1; v_gene: TRBV10-3; d_gene: -; CDR3nt: TGTGCCATCGCAAAGGAGGACACTGAAGCTTTCTTT; CDR3aa: CAIAKEDTEAFF
abundance: -; j_gene: TRBJ2-1; v_gene: TRBV7-8; d_gene: TRBD2; CDR3nt: TGTGCCAGCAGCCCGGGACTAGCGGGCCCTAAAGTAAATGAGCAGTTCTTC; CDR3aa: CASSPGLAGPKVNEQFF
abundance: -; j_gene: TRBJ2-1; v_gene: TRBV9; d_gene: TRBD2; CDR3nt: TGTGCCAGCTCCACTAGCGGGAGTCAGGGCAATGAGCAGTTCTTC; CDR3aa: CASSTSGSQGNEQFF
abundance: -; j_gene: TRBJ1-2; v_gene: TRBV4-3; d_gene: -; CDR3nt: TGCGCCAGCAGCCAAGATAGCTTTTCGGGACCGCGCACCTTC; CDR3aa: CASSQDSFSGPRTF
abundance: -; j_gene: TRBJ2-1; v_gene: TRBV20-1; d_gene: TRBD2; CDR3nt: TGCAGAGTAGCGGGAGGGTCGTACAATGAGCAGTTCTTC; CDR3aa: CRVAGGSYNEQFF
abundance: once; j_gene: TRBJ2-1; v_gene: TRBV7-2; d_gene: -; CDR3nt: TGTGCCAGCAGCTTAGCACAGGGTACCTACAATGAGCAGTTCTTC; CDR3aa: CASSLAQGTYNEQFF
abundance: -; j_gene: TRBJ1-1; v_gene: TRBV7-8; d_gene: -; CDR3nt: TGTGCCAGCAGCCGACAAATGGCCAGGACGAACACTGAAGCTTTCTTT; CDR3aa: CASSRQMARTNTEAFF
abundance: once; j_gene: TRBJ2-6; v_gene: TRBV29-1; d_gene: -; CDR3nt: TGCAGCGTTGCGTATCCGTGGTCTGGGGCCAACGTCCTGACTTTC; CDR3aa: CSVAYPWSGANVLTF
abundance: -; j_gene: TRBJ2-7; v_gene: TRBV27; d_gene: TRBD1; CDR3nt: TGTGCCAGCAGGCCCGGGACAGGGGCCCACGAGCAGTACTTC; CDR3aa: CASRPGTGAHEQYF